Listed here are 14 T cell receptor beta chains from one sample, sequenced in a study of blood T cells in healthy people across ages. A sample-barcoded 5' primer and a J-beta primer mix were used in a second PCR of about 6 to 12 cycles. TCRdb re-derived calls from the 5' RACE reads in MiXCR, one entry per CDR3 protein. This sample has about 1.4 million distinct CDR3 sequences, with approximately 60% found just once. Material: blood. The receptors were sampled from a man between 18 and 29 years old in good health.

The gene calls are TRBV5-1 and TRBJ2-7; 9 bases agree with TRBD2. Germline trimming cut 5 bases from V and 2 bases from J; bases unmatched to any gene: 5. Germline assignment: CDR1 SGHRS and CDR2 YFSETQ. The CDR3 has 14 residues. As DNA, the CDR3 is TGCGCCAGCAGGGAAGCGGGAGGCACCTACGAGCAGTACTTC. This gives the protein CASREAGGTYEQYF.

The rearrangement links TRBV2 to TRBJ2-1, with TRBD2 matching over 9 bases. From germline, CDR1 is SNHLY and CDR2 FYNNEI. This CDR3 is 14 amino acids long. The junction had 5 bases not matched to a gene; V was cut back by 6 bases and J by 5 bases. CDR3 sequence reads: CASRALAGHNEQFF. For the CDR3, the DNA is TGTGCCAGCAGGGCACTAGCGGGCCACAATGAGCAGTTCTTC.

The chain recombines TRBV6-2 or TRBV6-3 with TRBJ2-7; 9 bases line up with TRBD1. The CDR3 is made up of 14 amino acids. Germline V lookup: CDR1 MNHEY, CDR2 SVGEGT. V shed 5 bases, J shed 6 bases, and the junction held 8 bases outside the gene matches. The CDR3 loop reads CASSRTGESSEQYF. CDR3 sequence (DNA): TGTGCCAGCAGTCGGACAGGGGAAAGCAGCGAGCAGTACTTC.

Only a few counts were recorded for this clonotype. The V call is TRBV10-3, the J call TRBJ1-2; no clear D gene. V shed 0 bases and J shed 8 bases, with 13 bases lying between them. Germline V gene lookup returns CDR1 ENHRY and CDR2 SYGVKD. The CDR3 loop spans 14 amino acids. This CDR3 is CAISESEGVWGYTF. The CDR3, as DNA: TGTGCCATCAGTGAGTCGGAGGGAGTCTGGGGCTACACCTTC.

This clonotype was observed a single time. The gene calls are TRBV11-2 and TRBJ2-7; no definite D call. There are 18 residues in the CDR3. Trimming stripped 0 bases from V and 2 bases from J, with 20 bases between. Germline V gives CDR1 SGHAT, CDR2 FQNNGV. The CDR3 DNA is TGTGCCAGCAGCTTAGAAATGCCGGTGTCGGTTCCTACCTACGAGCAGTACTTC. The encoded protein is CASSLEMPVSVPTYEQYF.

The CDR3 loop is CASSGRGNSYEQYF. DNA of the CDR3: TGTGCCAGCAGTGGACGAGGAAACTCCTACGAGCAGTACTTC. The chain joins TRBV2 to TRBJ2-7, with D uncertain. The germline CDR1 and CDR2 sequences are SNHLY and FYNNEI. The CDR3 has 14 amino acids. Trimming cost V 4 bases and J 0 bases, with 10 bases left between them.

The rearrangement joins TRBV28 to TRBJ1-5; the D gene is possibly TRBD1 (5 bases). The CDR3 is 15 residues long. V lost 2 bases and J 7 bases, leaving 15 bases between the germline ends. Germline-derived CDR1 and CDR2 are MDHEN and SYDVKM. The CDR3 DNA reads as TGTGCCAGCAGTTTAATGGGGGGGTCCTTCCAGCCCCAGCATTTT. Its translation: CASSLMGGSFQPQHF. The complete variable domain, with remaining parts taken from reference TRBV28 and TRBJ1-5, reads DVKVTQSSRYLVKRTGEKVFLECVQDMDHENMFWYRQDPGLGLRLIYFSYDVKMKEKGDIPEGYSVSREKKERFSLILESASTNQTSMYLCASSLMGGSFQPQHFGDGTRLSIL.

The J gene is TRBJ2-7, the V gene TRBV6-5; either TRBD1 or TRBD2 may supply D (7 bases each). Looked up from germline, CDR1 is MNHEY and CDR2 is SVGAGI. The CDR3 extends over 15 amino acids. Trimming shortened V by 4 bases and J by 6 bases, and 19 bases separated the two germline ends. The chain's CDR3 is CASSSPRGGLSEQYF. Here the CDR3 DNA reads TGTGCCAGCAGTTCCCCCAGGGGGGGGCTCAGCGAGCAGTACTTC.

The CDR3 loop is CASRKTGAGNEQFF. CDR3 in DNA: TGTGCCAGCAGGAAGACAGGGGCAGGCAATGAGCAGTTCTTC. The V call is TRBV7-2, the J call TRBJ2-1, with 8 bases identical to TRBD1. Looked up from germline, CDR1 is SGHTA and CDR2 is FQGNSA. This CDR3 has 14 residues. With 6 bases clipped from V and 6 bases from J, the junction kept 7 bases outside the gene matches. Based on the CDR3 plus reference TRBV7-2 and TRBJ2-1, the full variable domain is GAGVSQSPSNKVTEKGKDVELRCDPISGHTALYWYRQSLGQGLEFLIYFQGNSAPDKSGLPSDRFSAERTGGSVSTLTIQRTQQEDSAVYLCASRKTGAGNEQFFGPGTRLTVL.

CDR3 region: CASSDSYLAGKFF. The DNA of the CDR3 is TGTGCCAGCAGTGACTCTTATCTAGCGGGGAAGTTCTTC. The chain combines TRBV6-4 with TRBJ2-1; TRBD2 aligns across 9 bases. The CDR3 covers 13 residues. With V trimmed by 0 bases and J by 14 bases, 5 bases remained unmatched. Germline values: CDR1 MRHNA, CDR2 SNTAGT.

The rearrangement uses TRBV10-3 and TRBJ2-5; TRBD1 aligns across 9 bases. V was clipped by 0 bases and J by 4 bases; unmatched bases: 9. There are 17 residues in the CDR3. CDR1 is ENHRY and CDR2 is SYGVKD in the germline V gene. The DNA of the CDR3 is TGTGCCATCAGTGAGTCGACAGGGGACAGGGACCCAGAGACCCAGTACTTC. This translates into CAISESTGDRDPETQYF.

The chain employs TRBV29-1 and TRBJ1-2, with D possibly being TRBD1 (5 bases). This CDR3 spans 11 amino acids. V lost 3 bases to trimming and J lost 8 bases, with 10 bases between them. Germline CDR1 and CDR2: SQVTM and ANQGSEA. In nucleotides, the CDR3 is TGCAGCGTTGAGGGGGGTGGCGGCTACACCTTC. This encodes CSVEGGGGYTF.

The CDR3 loop is CASSQGQGPWYGYTF. CDR3 nucleotide sequence: TGTGCCAGCAGCCAAGGACAGGGCCCTTGGTATGGCTACACCTTC. V is TRBV14 and J is TRBJ1-2; 7 bases agree with TRBD1. V trimming: 1 base; J trimming: 5 bases; junction bases outside the gene matches: 7. The germline V gene encodes CDR1 SGHDN and CDR2 FVKESK. The CDR3 sequence is 15 residues long. Based on the CDR3 plus reference TRBV14 and TRBJ1-2, the full variable domain is EAGVTQFPSHSVIEKGQTVTLRCDPISGHDNLYWYRRVMGKEIKFLLHFVKESKQDESGMPNNRFLAERTGGTYSTLKVQPAELEDSGVYFCASSQGQGPWYGYTFGSGTRLTVV.

This chain connects TRBV29-1 to TRBJ2-1; D is unclear. Germline CDR1 is SQVTM and CDR2 is ANQGSEA. With 7 bases removed from V and 7 bases from J, the gap between germline ends came to 14 bases. CDR3 length equals 12 residues. The CDR3 reads CSADFVGNEQFF. The CDR3 bases are TGCAGCGCTGATTTTGTGGGGAATGAGCAGTTCTTC.